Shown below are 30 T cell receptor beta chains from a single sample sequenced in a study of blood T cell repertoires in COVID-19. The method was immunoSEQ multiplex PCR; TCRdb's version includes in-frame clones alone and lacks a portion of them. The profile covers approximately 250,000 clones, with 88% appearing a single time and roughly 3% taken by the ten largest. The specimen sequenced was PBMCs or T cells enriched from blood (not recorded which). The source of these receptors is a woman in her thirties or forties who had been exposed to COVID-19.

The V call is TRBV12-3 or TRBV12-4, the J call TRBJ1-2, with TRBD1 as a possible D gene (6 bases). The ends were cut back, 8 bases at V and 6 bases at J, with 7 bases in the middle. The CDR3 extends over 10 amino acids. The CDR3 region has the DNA TGTGCCAGCGGGGGCCATGGCTACACCTTC. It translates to CASGGHGYTF.

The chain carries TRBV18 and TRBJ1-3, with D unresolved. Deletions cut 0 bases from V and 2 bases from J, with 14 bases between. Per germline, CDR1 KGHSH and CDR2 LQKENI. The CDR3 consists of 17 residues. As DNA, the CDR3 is TGTGCCAGCTCACCACCGGCTCGTGTGGCCGCTGGAAACACCATATATTTT. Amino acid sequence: CASSPPARVAAGNTIYF.

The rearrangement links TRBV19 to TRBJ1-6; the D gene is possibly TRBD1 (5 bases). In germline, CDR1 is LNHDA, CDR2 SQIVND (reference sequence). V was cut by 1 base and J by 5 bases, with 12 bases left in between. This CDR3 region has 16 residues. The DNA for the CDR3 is TGTGCCAGTAGTATAGCAGTGGGCAGGGATAATTCACCCCTCCACTTT. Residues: CASSIAVGRDNSPLHF.

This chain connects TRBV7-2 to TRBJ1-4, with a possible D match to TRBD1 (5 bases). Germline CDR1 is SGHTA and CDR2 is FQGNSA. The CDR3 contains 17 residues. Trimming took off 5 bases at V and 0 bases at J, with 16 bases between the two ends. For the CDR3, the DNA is TGTGCCAGCAGCGCGGGACGGGGAGGAGCAACTAATGAAAAACTGTTTTTT. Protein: CASSAGRGGATNEKLFF.

In DNA, the CDR3 is TGCGCCAGCAGCCAAGATCTTCGCGATAAAGCTTTCTTT. It yields the protein CASSQDLRDKAFF. The chain has TRBV4-1 and TRBJ1-1; D gene uncertain. The CDR3 is 13 residues long. The germline V and J ends were trimmed by 0 bases and 9 bases, with 11 bases remaining between them. The V gene's germline CDR1 is MGHRA and CDR2 YSYEKL.

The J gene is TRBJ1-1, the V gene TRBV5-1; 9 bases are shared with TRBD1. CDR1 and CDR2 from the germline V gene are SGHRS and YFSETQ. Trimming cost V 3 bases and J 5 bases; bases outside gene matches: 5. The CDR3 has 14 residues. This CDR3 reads CASSWTGVQTEAFF. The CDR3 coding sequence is TGCGCCAGCAGCTGGACAGGGGTACAGACTGAAGCTTTCTTT.

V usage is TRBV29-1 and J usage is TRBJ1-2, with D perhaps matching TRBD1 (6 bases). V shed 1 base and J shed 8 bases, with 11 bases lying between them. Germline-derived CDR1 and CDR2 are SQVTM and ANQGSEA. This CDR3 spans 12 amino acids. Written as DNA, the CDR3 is TGCAGCGTTGAAGCGGGGGGCGAGGGCTACACCTTC. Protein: CSVEAGGEGYTF.

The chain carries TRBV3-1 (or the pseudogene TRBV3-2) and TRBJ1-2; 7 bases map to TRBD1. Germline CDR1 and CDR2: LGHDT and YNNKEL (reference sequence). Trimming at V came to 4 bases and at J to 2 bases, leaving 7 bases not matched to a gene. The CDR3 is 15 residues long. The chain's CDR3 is CASSPMDRINYGYTF. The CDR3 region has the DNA TGTGCCAGCAGCCCGATGGACAGGATAAACTATGGCTACACCTTC.

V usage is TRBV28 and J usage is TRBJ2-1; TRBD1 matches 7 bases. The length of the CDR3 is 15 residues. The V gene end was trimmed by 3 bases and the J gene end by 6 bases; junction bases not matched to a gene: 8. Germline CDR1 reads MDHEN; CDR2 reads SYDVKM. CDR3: CASSFHAQGFNEQFF. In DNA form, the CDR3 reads TGTGCCAGCAGTTTTCACGCACAGGGGTTCAATGAGCAGTTCTTC.

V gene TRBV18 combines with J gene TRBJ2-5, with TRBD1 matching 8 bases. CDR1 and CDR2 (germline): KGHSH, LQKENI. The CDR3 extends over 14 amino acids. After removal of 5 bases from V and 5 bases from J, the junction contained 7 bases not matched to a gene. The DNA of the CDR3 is TGTGCCAGCTCAGGGTCCCGACAGGGGGAGACCCAGTACTTC. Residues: CASSGSRQGETQYF.

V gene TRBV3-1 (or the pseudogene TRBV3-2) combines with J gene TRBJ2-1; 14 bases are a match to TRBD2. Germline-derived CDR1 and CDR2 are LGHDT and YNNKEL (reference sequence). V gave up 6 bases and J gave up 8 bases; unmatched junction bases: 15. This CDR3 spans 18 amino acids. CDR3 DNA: TGTGCCAGCAGACCCTCCGGTGGGACTAGCGGGAGCTTCGATGAGCAGTTCTTC. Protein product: CASRPSGGTSGSFDEQFF.

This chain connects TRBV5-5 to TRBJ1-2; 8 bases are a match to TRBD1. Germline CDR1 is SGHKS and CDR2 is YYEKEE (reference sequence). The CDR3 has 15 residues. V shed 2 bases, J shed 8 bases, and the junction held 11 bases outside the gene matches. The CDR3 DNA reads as TGTGCCAGCAGCTTACTCACGGACAGGGTGAGGGGCTACACCTTC. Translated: CASSLLTDRVRGYTF.

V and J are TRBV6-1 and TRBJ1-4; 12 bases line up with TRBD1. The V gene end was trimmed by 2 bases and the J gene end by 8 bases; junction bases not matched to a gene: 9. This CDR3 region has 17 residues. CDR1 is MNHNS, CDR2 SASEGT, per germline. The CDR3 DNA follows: TGTGCCAGCAGTGAATTGATCGGGGACAGGGGGCGCGAAAAACTGTTTTTT. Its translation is CASSELIGDRGREKLFF.

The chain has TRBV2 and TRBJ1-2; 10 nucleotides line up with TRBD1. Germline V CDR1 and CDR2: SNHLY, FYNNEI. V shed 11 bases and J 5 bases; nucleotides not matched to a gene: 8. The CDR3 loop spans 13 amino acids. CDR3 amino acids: CAGDPGQGYGYTF. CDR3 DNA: TGTGCCGGCGACCCGGGACAGGGGTATGGCTACACCTTC.

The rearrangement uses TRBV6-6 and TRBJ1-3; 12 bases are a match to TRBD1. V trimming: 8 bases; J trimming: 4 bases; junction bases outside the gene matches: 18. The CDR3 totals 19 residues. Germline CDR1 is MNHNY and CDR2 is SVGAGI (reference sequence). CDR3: CASGPRLGTGGIKGNTIYF. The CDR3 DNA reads TGTGCCAGCGGTCCCCGACTCGGGACAGGGGGCATAAAGGGAAACACCATATATTTT.

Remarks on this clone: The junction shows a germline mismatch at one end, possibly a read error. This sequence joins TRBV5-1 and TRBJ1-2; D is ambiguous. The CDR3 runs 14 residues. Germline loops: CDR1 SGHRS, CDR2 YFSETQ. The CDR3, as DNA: TGTGCCAGCACACCATCAGAACGGGGTTATGGCTACACCTTC. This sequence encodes CASTPSERGYGYTF.

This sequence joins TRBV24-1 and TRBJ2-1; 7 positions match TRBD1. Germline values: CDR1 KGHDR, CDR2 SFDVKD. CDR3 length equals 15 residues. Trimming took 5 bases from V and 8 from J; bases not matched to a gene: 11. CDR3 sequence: CATSATTGWFDEQFF. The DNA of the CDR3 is TGTGCCACCAGTGCAACGACAGGGTGGTTCGATGAGCAGTTCTTC.

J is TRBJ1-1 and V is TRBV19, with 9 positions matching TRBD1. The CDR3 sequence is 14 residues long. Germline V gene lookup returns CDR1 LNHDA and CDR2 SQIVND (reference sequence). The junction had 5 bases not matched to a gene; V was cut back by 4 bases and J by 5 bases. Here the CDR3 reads CASSKLGQGTEAFF. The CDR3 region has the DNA TGTGCCAGTAGTAAACTCGGACAGGGGACTGAAGCTTTCTTT.

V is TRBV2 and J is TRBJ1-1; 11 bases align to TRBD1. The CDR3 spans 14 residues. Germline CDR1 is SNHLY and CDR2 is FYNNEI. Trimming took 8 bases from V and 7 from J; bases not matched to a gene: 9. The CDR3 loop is CASFPDRGQGEAFF. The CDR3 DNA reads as TGTGCCAGCTTTCCGGACAGGGGGCAGGGTGAAGCTTTCTTT.

CDR3 in DNA: TGTGCCTGGGGTAGACAGTCTTTTAACACTGAAGCTTTCTTT. Its translation is CAWGRQSFNTEAFF. This chain joins TRBV30 and TRBJ1-1; TRBD1 might be the D (5 bases). The germline gives CDR1 GTSNPN, CDR2 SVGIG (reference sequence). The CDR3 runs to 14 residues. Trimming took off 5 bases at V and 2 bases at J, with 15 bases between the two ends.

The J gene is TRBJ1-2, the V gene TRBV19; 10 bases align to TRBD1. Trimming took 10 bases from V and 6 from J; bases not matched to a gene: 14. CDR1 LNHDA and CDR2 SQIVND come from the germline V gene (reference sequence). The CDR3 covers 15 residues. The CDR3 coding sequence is TGTGCCACTCCCGGGACAGGGGTAGGCCTTGATGGCTACACCTTC. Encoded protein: CATPGTGVGLDGYTF.

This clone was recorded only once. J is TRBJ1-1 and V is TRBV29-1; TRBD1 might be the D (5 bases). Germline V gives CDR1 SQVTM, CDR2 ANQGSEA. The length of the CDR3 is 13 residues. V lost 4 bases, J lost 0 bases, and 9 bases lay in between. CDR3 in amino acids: CSVVSTVNTEAFF. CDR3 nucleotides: TGCAGCGTTGTCTCGACAGTGAACACTGAAGCTTTCTTT.

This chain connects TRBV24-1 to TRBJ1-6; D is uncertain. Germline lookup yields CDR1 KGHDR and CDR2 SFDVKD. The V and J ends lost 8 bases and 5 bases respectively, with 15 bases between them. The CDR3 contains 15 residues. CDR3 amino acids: CATKGGEGDNSPLHF. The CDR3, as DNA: TGTGCCACCAAAGGCGGGGAGGGAGATAATTCACCCCTCCACTTT.

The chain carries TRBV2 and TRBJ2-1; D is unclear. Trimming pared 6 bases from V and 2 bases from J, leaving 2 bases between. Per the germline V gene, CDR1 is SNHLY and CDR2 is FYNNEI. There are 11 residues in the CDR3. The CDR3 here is CASSAYNEQFF. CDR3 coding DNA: TGTGCCAGCAGCGCCTACAATGAGCAGTTCTTC.

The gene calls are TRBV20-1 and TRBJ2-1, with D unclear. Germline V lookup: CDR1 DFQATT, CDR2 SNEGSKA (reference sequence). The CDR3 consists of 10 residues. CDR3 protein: CRYHSREQFF. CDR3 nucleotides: TGCAGATACCATTCCAGGGAGCAGTTCTTC.

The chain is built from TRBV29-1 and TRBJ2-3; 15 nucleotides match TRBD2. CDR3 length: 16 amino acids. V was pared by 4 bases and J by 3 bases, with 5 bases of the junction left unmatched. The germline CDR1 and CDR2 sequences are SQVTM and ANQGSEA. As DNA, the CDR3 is TGCAGCGTTGGCGGGACTAGCGGGAGGAGTACAGATACGCAGTATTTT. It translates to CSVGGTSGRSTDTQYF.

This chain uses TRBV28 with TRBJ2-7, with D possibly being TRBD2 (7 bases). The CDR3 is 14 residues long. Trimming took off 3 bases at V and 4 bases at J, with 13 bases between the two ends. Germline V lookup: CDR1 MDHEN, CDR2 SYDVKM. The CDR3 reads CASSFRRGAYEQYF. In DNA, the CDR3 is TGTGCCAGCAGTTTTCGTCGGGGGGCATACGAGCAGTACTTC.

This CDR3 is CASSQGLAGAGFNSDTQYF. The CDR3 bases are TGTGCCAGCAGCCAGGGACTAGCGGGAGCAGGTTTTAATTCAGATACGCAGTATTTT. This rearrangement joins TRBV3-1 (or the pseudogene TRBV3-2) to TRBJ2-3, with 14 bases lining up with TRBD2. V lost 3 bases and J lost 4; bases outside the gene matches: 12. Germline CDR1 and CDR2: LGHDT and YNNKEL (reference sequence). CDR3 length equals 19 residues.

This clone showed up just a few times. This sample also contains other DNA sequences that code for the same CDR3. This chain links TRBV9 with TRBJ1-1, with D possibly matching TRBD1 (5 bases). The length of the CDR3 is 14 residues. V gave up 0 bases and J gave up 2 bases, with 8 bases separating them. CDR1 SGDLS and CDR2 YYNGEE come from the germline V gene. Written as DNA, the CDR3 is TGTGCCAGCAGCGTAGTCGGGGGTAACACTGAAGCTTTCTTT. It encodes CASSVVGGNTEAFF.

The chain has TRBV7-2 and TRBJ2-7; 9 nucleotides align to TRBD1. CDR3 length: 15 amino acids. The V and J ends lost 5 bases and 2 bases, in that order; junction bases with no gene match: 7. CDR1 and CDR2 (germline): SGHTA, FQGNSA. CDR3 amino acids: CASSVTGTGTYEQYF. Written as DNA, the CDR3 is TGTGCCAGCAGCGTTACCGGGACAGGGACCTACGAGCAGTACTTC.